The T cell receptor (beta chain) under discussion was sequenced for a study of a mutant IDH1 vaccine in newly diagnosed glioma. Study-wide background: Pretreatment consisted of radiotherapy, temozolomide, or both, with most receiving both.

On this clone itself: Its antigen remains unidentified.

Documented time point: week 47, end of study. Vaccination used 300 ug of mutant IDH1 20-mer peptide per dose, with topical imiquimod. TCRdb's copy holds only in-frame clones and misses some; the assay was immunoSEQ multiplex PCR. The table shows 77,000 or so clones, with approximately 80% occurring only once. CDR1 and CDR2 (germline): SQVTM, ANQGSEA. This CDR3 region has 14 residues. Trimming left V 4 bases short and J 3 bases short, with 13 bases between. The V gene is TRBV29-1, the J gene TRBJ1-3; unclear D gene. This sequence was found in a man between 40 and 49 years old with glioma. The sequencing here drew on PBMCs, taken from a glioma patient whose treatment included an IDH1 peptide vaccine. The CDR3 loop reads CSVGSPDGGNTIYF. In DNA, the CDR3 is TGCAGCGTTGGGTCCCCAGATGGTGGAAACACCATATATTTT.